These 14 T cell receptor beta chains originate from one sample sequenced in a study of relationships among human T cell subsets. The CD8+ T cells came from negative anti-CD4 multisort bead selection followed by positive anti-CD8 selection. TCR alpha and beta CDR3s were amplified from mRNA by semiquantitative ARM-PCR. Exponential amplification used communal superprimers after tagged nested gene-specific primers in ARM-PCR. TCRdb processed the multiplex PCR reads anew with MiXCR; each CDR3 protein has one entry. This sample has some 5,400 distinct CDR3 sequences, with about 68% found just once. The sequencing sample was made of CD8+ T cells sorted from blood. The receptor source for this set is a man aged 40-49 years in good health.

This clonotype was counted a single time. The chain combines TRBV10-2 with TRBJ2-3; 12 nucleotides align to TRBD2. Germline CDR1 is WSHSY and CDR2 is SAAADI. With V trimmed by 0 bases and J by 4 bases, 23 bases remained unmatched. CDR3 length: 23 amino acids. Written as DNA, the CDR3 is TGCGCCAGCAGTGAGTCGACTCTAAGAGGTGTGACTAGCGGGAGTGTGGTCGCAGATACGCAGTATTTT. Encoded protein: CASSESTLRGVTSGSVVADTQYF.

The J gene is TRBJ2-7, the V gene TRBV10-3; D possibly corresponds to TRBD1 (6 bases). Germline CDR1 ENHRY, CDR2 SYGVKD. The germline V and J ends were trimmed by 0 bases and 3 bases, with 9 bases remaining between them. The CDR3 sequence is 14 residues long. Here the CDR3 reads CAISESGTNYEQYF. CDR3 DNA sequence: TGTGCCATCAGTGAGTCGGGGACAAACTACGAGCAGTACTTC.

The rearrangement uses TRBV7-9 and TRBJ1-1; TRBD1 agrees at 8 bases. With 5 bases clipped from V and 4 bases from J, the junction kept 9 bases outside the gene matches. Per germline, CDR1 SEHNR and CDR2 FQNEAQ (reference sequence). The CDR3 is 15 amino acids. This chain's CDR3 is CASSPPDRAGTEAFF. As DNA, the CDR3 is TGTGCCAGCAGCCCACCGGACAGGGCGGGCACTGAAGCTTTCTTT.

The sample holds a few counts of this clonotype. J is TRBJ2-1 and V is TRBV19; D might be TRBD1 or TRBD2, each matching 5 bases. V was pared by 5 bases and J by 6 bases, with 17 bases between. Germline-derived CDR1 and CDR2 are LNHDA and SQIVND (reference sequence). The CDR3 spans 15 residues. The CDR3 coding sequence is TGTGCCAGTAGTCCTGGGACGCGCGCAGCCAATGAGCAGTTCTTC. This sequence encodes CASSPGTRAANEQFF.

This clonotype was seen just once. Sequence at one end of the junction differs from germline and may be a read error. V is TRBV6-4 and J is TRBJ2-7; possible D gene TRBD2, 6 bases. There are 13 residues in the CDR3. Germline CDR1 is MRHNA and CDR2 is SNTAGT. DNA of the CDR3: TGTGCCAGCAGTGACAAGCGGGCCTACGAGCAGTGCTTC. Protein sequence: CASSDKRAYEQCF.

The CDR3 coding sequence is TGCGCCAGCAGCCAAGACGTCGGGACTAGCGGACGATTTGAGCAGTTCTTC. This sequence encodes CASSQDVGTSGRFEQFF. The rearrangement links TRBV4-1 to TRBJ2-1, with 11 bases identical to TRBD2. CDR3 length equals 17 residues. Germline V gene lookup returns CDR1 MGHRA and CDR2 YSYEKL. The ends lost 0 bases at V and 9 bases at J; junction bases unmatched: 10.

This clonotype was counted only a few times. This rearrangement joins TRBV19 to TRBJ2-7; 9 bases agree with TRBD2. The V gene end was trimmed by 4 bases and the J gene end by 2 bases; junction bases not matched to a gene: 0. This CDR3 is 13 amino acids long. Germline V CDR1 and CDR2: LNHDA, SQIVND (reference sequence). In DNA form, the CDR3 reads TGTGCCAGTAGTAGCGGGGGGGCCTACGAGCAGTACTTC. Translation gives CASSSGGAYEQYF.

The sample holds a few counts of this clonotype. This chain uses TRBV28 with TRBJ2-7, with D unresolved. The V end was cut by 3 bases, the J end by 6 bases, with 12 bases between. CDR3 length: 13 amino acids. Germline V gene sequence: CDR1 MDHEN, CDR2 SYDVKM. Written as DNA, the CDR3 is TGTGCCAGCAGTTTGTGGATAAGCAGCGAGCAGTACTTC. Its translation is CASSLWISSEQYF.

The chain carries TRBV29-1 and TRBJ2-7; D unclear. The germline CDR1 and CDR2 sequences are SQVTM and ANQGSEA. The CDR3 runs 13 residues. Trimming cost V 4 bases and J 0 bases, with 10 bases left between them. This chain's CDR3 is CSVAGGPSYEQYF. The CDR3 nucleotides are TGCAGCGTTGCCGGCGGTCCCTCCTACGAGCAGTACTTC.

The chain is built from TRBV2 and TRBJ2-2; D unresolved. This CDR3 contains 14 residues. Germline V gene data show CDR1 as SNHLY and CDR2 as FYNNEI. V was pared by 5 bases and J by 1 base, with 8 bases between. CDR3 coding DNA: TGTGCCAGCAGTAATGACTGGAACACCGGGGAGCTGTTTTTT. The encoded protein is CASSNDWNTGELFF.

This clonotype showed up just a few times. A read error may account for a junction end that differs from germline. This chain links TRBV4-1 with TRBJ1-5; D uncertain. Germline values: CDR1 MGHRA, CDR2 YSYEKL. CDR3 length: 16 amino acids. CDR3 loop: CACSQTPGSPDQPQHF. The CDR3 DNA sequence: TGCGCCTGCAGCCAGACCCCCGGGTCTCCCGACCAGCCCCAGCATTTT.

Concerning this clonotype itself: No conserved phenylalanine or tryptophan ends this CDR3, so it is likely a read error. This rearrangement joins TRBV19 to TRBJ2-7; no definite D call. CDR3 length: 15 amino acids. Germline values: CDR1 LNHDA, CDR2 SQIVND (reference sequence). V lost 8 bases, J lost 1 base, and 18 bases lay in between. CDR3 region: CASGVLDGESYEQYL. In DNA, the CDR3 is TGTGCCAGTGGGGTGTTGGACGGCGAATCCTACGAGCAGTACCTC.

There are a few counts of this clonotype. The chain uses TRBV14 and TRBJ2-1, with 8 bases matching TRBD2. V lost 1 base and J lost 2; bases outside the gene matches: 4. The length of the CDR3 is 16 residues. Looked up from germline, CDR1 is SGHDN and CDR2 is FVKESK. Here the CDR3 reads CASSQVYSGTYNEQFF. CDR3 nucleotides: TGTGCCAGCAGCCAAGTGTATAGCGGGACCTACAATGAGCAGTTCTTC.

The chain employs TRBV11-2 and TRBJ2-3; no definite D call. Germline V gene data show CDR1 as SGHAT and CDR2 as FQNNGV. The CDR3 runs 13 residues. The ends were cut back, 1 base at V and 5 bases at J, with 7 bases in the middle. This CDR3 reads CASSLAPVDTQYF. The CDR3 nucleotides are TGTGCCAGCAGCTTAGCCCCAGTAGATACGCAGTATTTT. Full variable domain (rest looked up from reference TRBV11-2 and TRBJ2-3): EAGVAQSPRYKIIEKRQSVAFWCNPISGHATLYWYQQILGQGPKLLIQFQNNGVVDDSQLPKDRFSAERLKGVDSTLKIQPAKLEDSAVYLCASSLAPVDTQYFGPGTRLTVL.